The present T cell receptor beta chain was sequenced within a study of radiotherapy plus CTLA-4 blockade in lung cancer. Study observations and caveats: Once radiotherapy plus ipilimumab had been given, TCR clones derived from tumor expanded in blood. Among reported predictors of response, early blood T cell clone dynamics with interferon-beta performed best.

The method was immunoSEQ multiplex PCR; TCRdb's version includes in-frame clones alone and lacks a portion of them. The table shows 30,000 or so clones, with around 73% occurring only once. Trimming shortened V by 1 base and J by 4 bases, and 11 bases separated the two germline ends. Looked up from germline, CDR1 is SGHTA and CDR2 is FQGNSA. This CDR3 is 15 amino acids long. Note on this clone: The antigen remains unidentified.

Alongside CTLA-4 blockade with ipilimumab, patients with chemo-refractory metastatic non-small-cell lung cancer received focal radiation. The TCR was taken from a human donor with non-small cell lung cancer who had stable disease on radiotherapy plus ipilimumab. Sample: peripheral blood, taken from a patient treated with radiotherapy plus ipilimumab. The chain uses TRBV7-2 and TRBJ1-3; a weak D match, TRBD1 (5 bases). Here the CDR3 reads CASSLDRGTGNTIYF. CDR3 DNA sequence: TGTGCCAGCAGCTTAGATAGGGGCACAGGAAACACCATATATTTT.